This record covers a single T cell receptor beta chain. In the original analysis: Estimation of nucleated cell counts was performed using reference gene primer amplification. Sequencing was performed with immunoSEQ multiplex PCR; in TCRdb, only in-frame clones are kept and a portion is missing. V, J and clone size were drawn from that table, and D and trimming were deduced from the DNA. The top ten hold about 1.5% of the sample, which has 100,000 to 150,000 clones, more than 70% seen once. Germline CDR1 SNHLY, CDR2 FYNNEI. J was trimmed by 6 bases and V by 3 bases; bases with no gene match: 0. This CDR3 is built from 14 residues. This entry comes from a study of blood T cell repertoires in COVID-19.

This TCR came from a man aged 60 to 69 with acute or convalescent COVID-19. The chain joins TRBV2 to TRBJ2-2, with 11 positions matching TRBD1. Material: peripheral blood. In DNA, the CDR3 is TGTGCCAGCAGTGAGGGACAGGGGGCCGGGGAGCTGTTTTTT. Translating gives CASSEGQGAGELFF.